Included here is one T cell receptor beta chain sequence, with context. The record originates from a study of technical replicates of blood from several donors. The assay was immunoSEQ multiplex PCR, and TCRdb's table has in-frame clones only and misses some. The sample shows 82,000 or so clones, over 95% of them seen only once. The ends lost 3 bases at V and 2 bases at J; junction bases unmatched: 3. Germline CDR1 is GTSNPN and CDR2 is SVGIG (reference sequence). CDR3 length equals 14 residues. The rearrangement links TRBV30 to TRBJ2-3, with 9 positions matching TRBD2. This TCR came from a human donor in good health. The specimen sequenced was T cells isolated from PBMCs. For the CDR3, the DNA is TGTGCCTGGAGCCCTAGCGGGGTCACAGATACGCAGTATTTT. Translated: CAWSPSGVTDTQYF.